These 10 T cell receptor beta chains were sequenced from one sample in a study of shared clonotypes between healthy human individuals (dated by TCRdb to 2018 to 2021). Library preparation used the immunoSEQ multiplex PCR assay. TCRdb retrieved this table from immuneACCESS and kept in-frame rearrangements only. Not all clones are present; in checked studies, unresolved V genes account for under half, and no reason is known for the remainder. The sample table contains just over 2,000,000 clones; only one count was recorded for roughly 94% of them. The biggest ten clones account for 0.1% to 0.15% of the sample. Sequencing was carried out using naive CD4+ T cells sorted from blood. This sample's cell subset or site label indicates: CD45RA+ positively selected. The receptors originated from a man between 18 and 35 years old in good health.

CDR3 DNA: TGTGCCAGTAAGGCTAGGACAGATGAAGCTTTCTTT. Amino acid sequence: CASKARTDEAFF. J is TRBJ1-1 and V is TRBV19, with a possible D match to TRBD1 (6 bases). V shed 7 bases and J shed 7 bases, with 13 bases lying between them. Germline assignment: CDR1 LNHDA and CDR2 SQIVND (reference sequence). This CDR3 is 12 amino acids long.

The chain employs TRBV2 and TRBJ1-4; the D is unclear. CDR1 and CDR2 (germline): SNHLY, FYNNEI. This CDR3 is built from 15 residues. Trimming left V 3 bases short and J 8 bases short, with 16 bases between. Here the CDR3 DNA reads TGTGCCAGCAGTGAGGCCGGACCTACTAGGGAAAAACTGTTTTTT. This gives the protein CASSEAGPTREKLFF.

The rearrangement joins TRBV30 to TRBJ1-5; D is perhaps TRBD1 (6 bases). Looked up from germline, CDR1 is GTSNPN and CDR2 is SVGIG (reference sequence). This CDR3 is 13 amino acids long. Trimming removed 4 bases from V and 3 bases from J, with 10 bases in between. This CDR3 reads CAWTQGNNQPQHF. The CDR3 DNA reads TGTGCCTGGACCCAGGGGAACAATCAGCCCCAGCATTTT.

This chain links TRBV19 with TRBJ1-3; D ambiguous. Trimming removed 8 bases from V and 2 bases from J, with 13 bases in between. Germline loops: CDR1 LNHDA, CDR2 SQIVND (reference sequence). The CDR3 runs to 14 residues. The CDR3 region is CASHETGTGNTIYF. Written as DNA, the CDR3 is TGTGCCAGTCACGAGACGGGGACTGGAAACACCATATATTTT.

This sequence joins TRBV10-1 and TRBJ1-1; D may be TRBD1 (5 bases). This CDR3 has 15 amino acids. V was shortened by 2 bases and J by 3 bases, with 13 bases between the two germline ends. The germline V gene encodes CDR1 WNHNN and CDR2 SYGVQD (reference sequence). CDR3 sequence reads: CASSERGKGYTEAFF. CDR3 nucleotides: TGCGCCAGCAGTGAGAGAGGGAAGGGGTACACTGAAGCTTTCTTT.

V usage is TRBV7-3 and J usage is TRBJ2-4, with 7 bases matching TRBD2. The trim removed 5 bases at V and 1 base at J, leaving 5 bases unmatched. In germline, CDR1 is SGHTA, CDR2 FQGTGA. CDR3 size: 15 residues. Here the CDR3 DNA reads TGTGCCAGCAGCCCCCGGGGAGGGGCCAAAAACATTCAGTACTTC. The encoded protein is CASSPRGGAKNIQYF.

This chain uses TRBV6-5 with TRBJ2-1; unclear D gene. Germline V gene lookup returns CDR1 MNHEY and CDR2 SVGAGI. This CDR3 has 13 amino acids. Trimming took off 2 bases at V and 11 bases at J, with 13 bases between the two ends. In DNA form, the CDR3 reads TGTGCCAGCAGTTACACCCCCCGTATCCAGCAGTTCTTC. Translated, it gives CASSYTPRIQQFF.

Comments on this clone: This may come from a read error, since a much larger clone is one base off. The chain has TRBV11-2 and TRBJ2-7; D uncertain. Trimming pared 3 bases from V and 5 bases from J, leaving 2 bases between. From germline, CDR1 is SGHAT and CDR2 FQNNGV. The CDR3 loop spans 10 amino acids. CDR3 sequence reads: CASSLNEQYF. Written as DNA, the CDR3 is TGTGCCAGCAGCTTGAACGAGCAGTACTTC.

J is TRBJ1-6 and V is TRBV6-4; D is perhaps TRBD1 (5 bases). Germline V gives CDR1 MRHNA, CDR2 SNTAGT. The V and J ends lost 6 bases and 0 bases respectively, with 9 bases between them. The CDR3 spans 15 residues. The CDR3 region is CASRRRGSYNSPLHF. Written as DNA, the CDR3 is TGTGCCAGCAGGAGGAGGGGCTCCTATAATTCACCCCTCCACTTT.

This chain links TRBV6-1 with TRBJ1-5; no clear D. The CDR3 consists of 14 residues. Per the germline V gene, CDR1 is MNHNS and CDR2 is SASEGT. The V gene lost 10 bases and the J gene lost 0 bases, with 13 bases spanning the gap. CDR3 in amino acids: CATGKQNSNQPQHF. In DNA, the CDR3 is TGTGCCACCGGGAAACAGAATAGCAATCAGCCCCAGCATTTT.